The following is a TCR beta chain sequence with its context. No cognate antigen has been identified for it. Per-nucleotide qualities are absent, and no much larger clonotype sits a single base away. The data are from a study of CD8+ T cells in alopecia areata listed by TCRdb under 2018. In the study overall: The treated patients took part in an open-label pilot trial in which moderate-to-severe alopecia areata was treated with oral tofacitinib at 5 to 10 mg twice daily. Tofacitinib was given for 6 to 18 months, followed by 6 months of follow-up off drug to assess delayed response and recurrence. In treated patients, disease severity was measured using the SALT score, which gives the percentage of scalp surface area affected. In both human patients and the C3H/HeJ mouse model, the study applied high-throughput TCRbeta sequencing to look at T cell clonal expansion in alopecia areata. Human TCRbeta sequencing covered scalp tissue and sorted CD4+ and CD8+ peripheral blood T cells from patchy and totalis/universalis alopecia areata patients and healthy controls. Biopsies were taken from tofacitinib-treated patients at baseline and again at 4 and 24 weeks into treatment, and several of those patients also had a later scalp biopsy. Scalp clonality was compared among normal scalp (n=4), patchy alopecia areata scalp (n=8), and alopecia totalis/universalis scalp (n=8). RNA was obtained with the PAXgene miRNA kit for fixed scalp, the miRNeasy kit for PBMCs, and the RNeasy kit for mouse skin. immunoSEQ multiplex PCR using 35 Vbeta forward primers and 13 Jbeta reverse primers was used to amplify TCRbeta CDR3 regions. On the study overall, not on this receptor specifically: TCR sequences shared between patients were less clear than in mice, possibly partly because of HLA diversity in the patient population. During tofacitinib treatment, many expanded lesional clones remained in scalp and blood, and this persistence may partly explain relapse after treatment is stopped. Because the treated cohort was small and included a single nonresponder, larger studies are needed to assess links between baseline CD8+ expansion and response. Compared with normal scalp, lesional scalp, particularly in alopecia totalis/universalis, had higher clonality and more expanded CD8+ clones, which suggests antigenic drive. Tofacitinib significantly lowered scalp clonality and the number of expanded CD8+ clones among the top 100 scalp clones. Unlike mouse skin, which is dominated by gammadelta T cells, normal human skin has resident alphabeta T cells that are also sequenced, and this complicates analysis of the scalp TCR repertoire.

Libraries came from the immunoSEQ multiplex PCR assay. RNA was extracted from all samples and reverse transcribed into cDNA as template for TCR sequencing. SuperScript III was used to make first-strand cDNA, primed with a 2:1 mix of oligo-dT and random hexamers. A synthetic immune receptor repertoire was used to assess amplification bias, and residual bias was removed computationally. On the authors' methods: After raw reads were preprocessed to remove errors, the CDR3 was defined following IMGT conventions as running from the conserved cysteine to phenylalanine. To get clonality, Shannon entropy was normalized by log2 of the number of productive unique TCRs and the result was subtracted from 1. CD4 or CD8 identity of scalp clones was inferred by cross-referencing scalp TCRbeta sequences with sorted blood CD4 and CD8 repertoires. The source is immuneACCESS, and TCRdb retained only in-frame sequences with V and J called. Part of the clones is not carried over; for the studies checked, unresolved V genes explain less than half of this, and the remainder is unexplained. The V and J calls and the clone size are those of that table, but D and trimming were determined from the DNA. The sample table records around 290,000 clones; 55% to 70% of these occur just once. Together, the top ten hold about 1.8% of the sample.

Explained via the paper, the time point label denotes: 20 to 30 weeks on oral tofacitinib. The sample's treatment or condition label, in plain terms: oral pan-JAK inhibitor, 5-10 mg twice daily. Lesional scalp punch biopsies and peripheral blood were obtained from alopecia areata patients. After PBMCs were isolated by density centrifugation and stained for CD3, CD4 and CD8, a FACSAria was used to sort CD4+ and CD8+ T cells. The CDR3 runs 13 amino acids, cysteine and phenylalanine included. Only CDR3 DNA is held: 39 bases, read in frame from base 1. From a lookup of the germline V gene (reference sequence), CDR1 and CDR2 are GTSNPN and SVGIG. Trimming takes 3 bases from V and 5 bases from J, and the germline ends sit 13 bases apart.

The TCR comes from a human donor with alopecia areata. The chain links TRBV30 with TRBJ1-2; the D gene remains uncertain. Source: CD4+ T cells sorted from blood, taken at week 24, from a patient treated with tofacitinib. The DNA sequence follows: TGTGCCTGGAGCCAAAATCGGGAGTATGGCTACACCTTC. This translates into CAWSQNREYGYTF.